Listed below are T cell receptor beta chains from one sample, sequenced in a study of T-cell reconstitution after alpha-beta-depleted transplantation in children. TCRdb used MiXCR to reprocess the PCR reads, holding one entry per CDR3 protein. The data show approximately 400,000 distinct CDR3 sequences, about 11% seen once. The specimen comprised PBMCs from the stem cell graft donor, sampled from the stem cell graft. These TCRs come from a human donor who donated a stem cell graft to a child with acute myeloid leukemia. CDR3s include the opening cysteine and the closing phenylalanine or tryptophan. The order of the fields is D gene, clone size, J gene, V gene, CDR3 protein, CDR3 DNA. The D gene is left open where the match is weak. Clone size, where shown, is once, few, many, or a class for clones that have expanded.

d_gene: .
abundance: many
j_gene: TRBJ1-1
v_gene: TRBV29-1
CDR3aa: CSVSRGNTEAFF
CDR3nt: TGCAGCGTAAGTAGGGGGAACACTGAAGCTTTCTTT

d_gene: .
abundance: .
j_gene: TRBJ2-5
v_gene: TRBV10-3
CDR3aa: CATLDPGAFRETQYF
CDR3nt: TGTGCCACCCTCGACCCGGGAGCCTTCCGAGAGACCCAGTACTTC

d_gene: .
abundance: few
j_gene: TRBJ2-3
v_gene: TRBV20-1
CDR3aa: CSAEDRHGTDTQYF
CDR3nt: TGCAGTGCGGAAGACAGGCATGGCACAGATACGCAGTATTTT

d_gene: TRBD2
abundance: .
j_gene: TRBJ2-7
v_gene: TRBV2
CDR3aa: CASEVSGGSYEQYF
CDR3nt: TGTGCCAGCGAGGTTAGCGGGGGATCCTACGAGCAGTACTTC

d_gene: .
abundance: .
j_gene: TRBJ1-6
v_gene: TRBV25-1
CDR3aa: CASSLLGLGSPLHF
CDR3nt: TGTGCCAGCAGTCTTTTGGGGCTGGGTTCACCCCTCCACTTT

d_gene: .
abundance: many
j_gene: TRBJ2-7
v_gene: TRBV27
CDR3aa: CASSPPGSEQYF
CDR3nt: TGTGCCAGCAGCCCTCCAGGAAGCGAGCAGTACTTC

d_gene: .
abundance: few
j_gene: TRBJ2-4
v_gene: TRBV5-6
CDR3aa: CASSLVGKTPAKNIQYF
CDR3nt: TGTGCCAGCAGCTTGGTAGGGAAGACTCCGGCGAAAAACATTCAGTACTTC

d_gene: TRBD1
abundance: many
j_gene: TRBJ2-5
v_gene: TRBV2
CDR3aa: CASSDDRTGGETQYF
CDR3nt: TGTGCCAGCAGTGACGATCGGACAGGGGGGGAGACCCAGTACTTC

d_gene: TRBD2
abundance: few
j_gene: TRBJ2-3
v_gene: TRBV5-6
CDR3aa: CASRTAGANTDTQYF
CDR3nt: TGTGCCAGCAGGACAGCGGGGGCTAACACAGATACGCAGTATTTT

d_gene: .
abundance: few
j_gene: TRBJ1-6
v_gene: TRBV20-1
CDR3aa: CSATERPYNSPLHF
CDR3nt: TGCAGTGCTACCGAGAGGCCTTATAATTCACCCCTCCACTTT

d_gene: TRBD2
abundance: .
j_gene: TRBJ2-1
v_gene: TRBV19
CDR3aa: CASGLAGGTYNEQFF
CDR3nt: TGTGCCAGTGGTCTGGCGGGAGGGACCTACAATGAGCAGTTCTTC

d_gene: TRBD1
abundance: many
j_gene: TRBJ2-4
v_gene: TRBV11-2
CDR3aa: CASSRTGSNIQYF
CDR3nt: TGTGCCAGCAGCAGGACAGGGTCGAACATTCAGTACTTC

d_gene: .
abundance: .
j_gene: TRBJ1-4
v_gene: TRBV20-1
CDR3aa: CSAGDLVTEKLFF
CDR3nt: TGCAGTGCTGGGGACCTGGTTACGGAAAAACTGTTTTTT

d_gene: TRBD1
abundance: few
j_gene: TRBJ2-3
v_gene: TRBV18
CDR3aa: CASSQDRGFGTDTQYF
CDR3nt: TGTGCCAGCTCTCAGGACAGGGGGTTTGGCACAGATACGCAGTATTTT

d_gene: .
abundance: many
j_gene: TRBJ2-3
v_gene: TRBV14
CDR3aa: CASSPLGVTDTQYF
CDR3nt: TGTGCCAGCAGCCCCTTAGGAGTCACAGATACGCAGTATTTT

d_gene: .
abundance: .
j_gene: TRBJ1-2
v_gene: TRBV20-1
CDR3aa: CSAGLDSYYGYTF
CDR3nt: TGCAGTGCTGGGCTAGACAGTTACTATGGCTACACCTTC

d_gene: .
abundance: few
j_gene: TRBJ1-6
v_gene: TRBV2
CDR3aa: CASSPPPGVSSPLHF
CDR3nt: TGTGCCAGCAGTCCCCCCCCAGGGGTGAGTTCACCCCTCCACTTT

d_gene: .
abundance: many
j_gene: TRBJ1-1
v_gene: TRBV15
CDR3aa: CATSRVMNTEAFF
CDR3nt: TGTGCCACCAGCAGAGTGATGAACACTGAAGCTTTCTTT

d_gene: .
abundance: many
j_gene: TRBJ2-1
v_gene: TRBV12-3/TRBV12-4
CDR3aa: CASSPHTGGNEQFF
CDR3nt: TGTGCCAGCAGTCCCCACACGGGTGGAAATGAGCAGTTCTTC

d_gene: TRBD1
abundance: few
j_gene: TRBJ1-1
v_gene: TRBV29-1
CDR3aa: CSVPDRGHTEAFF
CDR3nt: TGCAGCGTCCCTGACAGGGGCCACACTGAAGCTTTCTTT

d_gene: .
abundance: few
j_gene: TRBJ2-3
v_gene: TRBV5-1
CDR3aa: CASKAEGFSTDTQYF
CDR3nt: TGCGCCAGCAAAGCGGAGGGCTTCAGCACAGATACGCAGTATTTT

d_gene: TRBD1
abundance: few
j_gene: TRBJ1-2
v_gene: TRBV18
CDR3aa: CASSPRDRPLHGYTF
CDR3nt: TGTGCCAGCTCACCCCGGGACAGGCCTCTCCATGGCTACACCTTC

d_gene: .
abundance: many
j_gene: TRBJ1-2
v_gene: TRBV10-3
CDR3aa: CAIGLGGYTF
CDR3nt: TGTGCCATCGGACTCGGTGGCTACACCTTC

d_gene: .
abundance: .
j_gene: TRBJ2-1
v_gene: TRBV11-3
CDR3aa: CASSEGPVGGYNEQFF
CDR3nt: TGTGCCAGCAGTGAGGGTCCCGTAGGGGGCTACAATGAGCAGTTCTTC

d_gene: .
abundance: .
j_gene: TRBJ2-2
v_gene: TRBV5-1
CDR3aa: CASSTMGTNTGELFF
CDR3nt: TGCGCCAGCAGCACCATGGGAACGAACACCGGGGAGCTGTTTTTT

d_gene: .
abundance: few
j_gene: TRBJ2-5
v_gene: TRBV5-5
CDR3aa: CASSSVLSGYQETQYF
CDR3nt: TGTGCCAGCAGCTCAGTTTTATCCGGGTACCAAGAGACCCAGTACTTC

d_gene: .
abundance: few
j_gene: TRBJ2-1
v_gene: TRBV5-1
CDR3aa: CASSLSVGYHDEQFF
CDR3nt: TGCGCCAGCAGCTTGTCAGTGGGATACCACGATGAGCAGTTCTTC

d_gene: .
abundance: .
j_gene: TRBJ2-5
v_gene: TRBV20-1
CDR3aa: CSARVAGSRETQYF
CDR3nt: TGCAGTGCTAGAGTTGCCGGGAGTAGGGAGACCCAGTACTTC

d_gene: .
abundance: few
j_gene: TRBJ2-5
v_gene: TRBV15
CDR3aa: CATSRDSRGGETQYF
CDR3nt: TGTGCCACCAGCAGAGATTCCAGGGGGGGAGAGACCCAGTACTTC

d_gene: TRBD2
abundance: .
j_gene: TRBJ2-5
v_gene: TRBV2
CDR3aa: CASRASAGGRQETQYF
CDR3nt: TGTGCCAGCAGGGCCTCGGCGGGGGGTCGACAAGAGACCCAGTACTTC

d_gene: .
abundance: many
j_gene: TRBJ2-7
v_gene: TRBV7-2
CDR3aa: CASSFIASYEQYF
CDR3nt: TGTGCCAGCAGCTTTATAGCTTCCTACGAGCAGTACTTC

d_gene: .
abundance: many
j_gene: TRBJ2-1
v_gene: TRBV20-1
CDR3aa: CSAPRTFSYNEQFF
CDR3nt: TGCAGTGCTCCTCGGACGTTCTCCTACAATGAGCAGTTCTTC

d_gene: TRBD2
abundance: .
j_gene: TRBJ2-1
v_gene: TRBV7-8
CDR3aa: CASSLPVAGGDMYNEQFF
CDR3nt: TGTGCCAGCAGCCTACCGGTAGCGGGAGGGGACATGTACAATGAGCAGTTCTTC

d_gene: TRBD1
abundance: .
j_gene: TRBJ1-4
v_gene: TRBV4-3
CDR3aa: CASSRQGAREKLFF
CDR3nt: TGCGCCAGCAGCCGACAGGGGGCCCGTGAAAAACTGTTTTTT

d_gene: TRBD1
abundance: few
j_gene: TRBJ2-2
v_gene: TRBV15
CDR3aa: CATSKDRANTGELFF
CDR3nt: TGTGCCACCAGCAAAGACAGGGCGAACACCGGGGAGCTGTTTTTT

d_gene: .
abundance: many
j_gene: TRBJ2-1
v_gene: TRBV7-2
CDR3aa: CASSSPGGYNEQFF
CDR3nt: TGTGCCAGCAGCTCTCCGGGCGGGTACAATGAGCAGTTCTTC

d_gene: .
abundance: .
j_gene: TRBJ2-3
v_gene: TRBV4-1
CDR3aa: CASSQRADTQYF
CDR3nt: TGCGCCAGCAGCCAGCGCGCAGATACGCAGTATTTT

d_gene: TRBD1
abundance: many
j_gene: TRBJ2-7
v_gene: TRBV12-5
CDR3aa: CASGQDRAYEQYF
CDR3nt: TGTGCTAGTGGTCAGGACAGGGCCTACGAGCAGTACTTC

d_gene: .
abundance: few
j_gene: TRBJ1-3
v_gene: TRBV12-3/TRBV12-4
CDR3aa: CASTYSGNTIYF
CDR3nt: TGTGCCAGCACATACTCTGGAAACACCATATATTTT

d_gene: .
abundance: many
j_gene: TRBJ2-4
v_gene: TRBV20-1
CDR3aa: CSAPGGPPKNIQYF
CDR3nt: TGCAGTGCTCCCGGGGGGCCCCCCAAAAACATTCAGTACTTC

d_gene: TRBD2
abundance: many
j_gene: TRBJ2-1
v_gene: TRBV15
CDR3aa: CATKTSGGPQYNEQFF
CDR3nt: TGTGCCACCAAGACTAGCGGGGGCCCTCAGTACAATGAGCAGTTCTTC

d_gene: .
abundance: few
j_gene: TRBJ2-7
v_gene: TRBV12-3/TRBV12-4
CDR3aa: CASSRQDSSYEQYF
CDR3nt: TGTGCCAGCAGTAGACAGGACAGCTCCTACGAGCAGTACTTC

d_gene: TRBD1
abundance: many
j_gene: TRBJ1-4
v_gene: TRBV5-1
CDR3aa: CASSFGQGDEKLFF
CDR3nt: TGCGCCAGCAGCTTCGGACAGGGGGACGAAAAACTGTTTTTT

d_gene: .
abundance: many
j_gene: TRBJ1-1
v_gene: TRBV9
CDR3aa: CASSVSLNTEAFF
CDR3nt: TGTGCCAGCAGCGTATCACTGAACACTGAAGCTTTCTTT

d_gene: .
abundance: .
j_gene: TRBJ2-3
v_gene: TRBV5-1
CDR3aa: CASRGEGGTQYF
CDR3nt: TGCGCCAGCAGGGGGGAAGGTGGCACGCAGTATTTT

d_gene: TRBD2
abundance: few
j_gene: TRBJ2-7
v_gene: TRBV7-8
CDR3aa: CASSFHGSGSYEQYF
CDR3nt: TGTGCCAGCAGCTTTCATGGTAGCGGGAGCTACGAGCAGTACTTC